This is a list of T cell receptor beta chains from one sample in a study of T cells in localized non-small cell lung cancer. TCRdb's table, derived via immunoSEQ multiplex PCR, lists solely in-frame clones and lacks some. This sample yields tens of thousands of clones, of which around 85% are seen a single time; approximately 15% belongs to the top ten. This sample comprised PBMCs, obtained before any cancer treatment. Receptors were obtained from a woman between 40 and 69 years old with stage II squamous cell lung carcinoma. Both conserved end residues are part of each CDR3. The D gene is left open where the match is weak. Only part of the rows carry a size: once, few, many, or a class if the clone is expanded.

clone_size: NA
v_call: TRBV25-1
d_call: TRBD1
j_call: TRBJ1-1
cdr3_aa: CASSDFGDSLAEAFF
cdr3_nt: TGTGCCAGCAGTGACTTCGGGGACAGCTTGGCCGAAGCTTTCTTT

clone_size: NA
v_call: TRBV21-1
d_call: NA
j_call: TRBJ2-7
cdr3_aa: CASRRTRGQGYEQYF
cdr3_nt: TGTGCCAGCAGGCGGACTCGGGGACAGGGCTACGAGCAGTACTTC

clone_size: few
v_call: TRBV9
d_call: NA
j_call: TRBJ2-3
cdr3_aa: CASSVGASRNTDTQYF
cdr3_nt: TGTGCCAGCAGCGTAGGGGCCTCGCGGAACACAGATACGCAGTATTTT

clone_size: NA
v_call: TRBV19
d_call: NA
j_call: TRBJ1-2
cdr3_aa: CASSMGGAGGYTF
cdr3_nt: TGTGCCAGTAGTATGGGAGGGGCGGGTGGCTACACCTTC

clone_size: NA
v_call: TRBV7-2
d_call: NA
j_call: TRBJ1-1
cdr3_aa: CASSLATGLNTEAFF
cdr3_nt: TGTGCCAGCAGCTTAGCAACAGGACTGAACACTGAAGCTTTCTTT

clone_size: NA
v_call: TRBV12-5
d_call: NA
j_call: TRBJ1-1
cdr3_aa: CASGLVRGAEGTEAFF
cdr3_nt: TGTGCTAGTGGTTTGGTTCGGGGGGCAGAGGGCACTGAAGCTTTCTTT

clone_size: NA
v_call: TRBV25-1
d_call: TRBD2
j_call: TRBJ2-1
cdr3_aa: CAGGLEGTEQFF
cdr3_nt: TGTGCCGGGGGACTAGAAGGTACTGAGCAGTTCTTC

clone_size: NA
v_call: TRBV11-3
d_call: NA
j_call: TRBJ2-7
cdr3_aa: CASSSDSSSYEQYF
cdr3_nt: TGTGCCAGCAGCTCGGACTCGAGCTCCTACGAGCAGTACTTC

clone_size: NA
v_call: TRBV9
d_call: TRBD2
j_call: TRBJ2-3
cdr3_aa: CASSVAAGPSTDTQYF
cdr3_nt: TGTGCCAGCAGCGTAGCAGCGGGGCCTAGCACAGATACGCAGTATTTT

clone_size: few
v_call: TRBV28
d_call: NA
j_call: TRBJ1-1
cdr3_aa: CASSSLGTITEAFF
cdr3_nt: TGTGCCAGCAGTAGCCTTGGGACAATTACTGAAGCTTTCTTT

clone_size: NA
v_call: TRBV9
d_call: NA
j_call: TRBJ1-2
cdr3_aa: CASSVDEGGGYGYTF
cdr3_nt: TGTGCCAGCAGCGTAGATGAAGGAGGAGGCTATGGCTACACCTTC

clone_size: NA
v_call: TRBV5-1
d_call: NA
j_call: TRBJ1-1
cdr3_aa: CASSLGRALGNTEAFF
cdr3_nt: TGCGCCAGCAGCTTGGGCCGGGCTTTGGGAAACACTGAAGCTTTCTTT

clone_size: once
v_call: TRBV5-1
d_call: TRBD1
j_call: TRBJ2-4
cdr3_aa: CASSGDRERGRNIQYF
cdr3_nt: TGCGCCAGCAGCGGGGACAGGGAAAGAGGCAGAAACATTCAGTACTTC

clone_size: NA
v_call: TRBV19
d_call: NA
j_call: TRBJ1-2
cdr3_aa: CASSMAAGNYGYTF
cdr3_nt: TGTGCCAGTAGTATGGCGGCAGGAAACTATGGCTACACCTTC

clone_size: NA
v_call: TRBV21-1
d_call: NA
j_call: TRBJ2-5
cdr3_aa: CASTETTGGQETQYF
cdr3_nt: TGTGCCAGCACCGAGACGACAGGGGGCCAGGAGACCCAGTACTTC

clone_size: NA
v_call: TRBV29-1
d_call: TRBD1
j_call: TRBJ2-5
cdr3_aa: CSVPRQGAGETQYF
cdr3_nt: TGCAGCGTCCCTAGACAGGGGGCGGGGGAGACCCAGTACTTC

clone_size: NA
v_call: TRBV29-1
d_call: NA
j_call: TRBJ1-1
cdr3_aa: CSALVQGGTEAFF
cdr3_nt: TGCAGCGCCTTAGTACAGGGAGGGACTGAAGCTTTCTTT

clone_size: NA
v_call: TRBV19
d_call: NA
j_call: TRBJ1-1
cdr3_aa: CASSIGRVDQSTEAFF
cdr3_nt: TGTGCCAGTAGTATAGGAAGGGTGGATCAATCCACTGAAGCTTTCTTT

clone_size: few
v_call: TRBV6-1
d_call: TRBD2
j_call: TRBJ2-7
cdr3_aa: CASSELAGTSYEQYF
cdr3_nt: TGTGCCAGCAGTGAGCTAGCGGGTACCTCCTACGAGCAGTACTTC

clone_size: NA
v_call: TRBV6-5
d_call: NA
j_call: TRBJ1-1
cdr3_aa: CASSSPGREGAEAFF
cdr3_nt: TGTGCCAGCAGTTCCCCAGGGAGGGAGGGGGCTGAAGCTTTCTTT

clone_size: NA
v_call: TRBV11-2
d_call: TRBD1
j_call: TRBJ2-3
cdr3_aa: CASSHRQGRVPDTQYF
cdr3_nt: TGTGCCAGCAGCCATCGACAGGGGCGCGTTCCAGATACGCAGTATTTT

clone_size: NA
v_call: TRBV27
d_call: TRBD1
j_call: TRBJ2-1
cdr3_aa: CASSGITGGLDNEQFF
cdr3_nt: TGTGCCAGCAGTGGTATTACAGGGGGCCTCGACAATGAGCAGTTCTTC

clone_size: NA
v_call: TRBV2
d_call: TRBD2
j_call: TRBJ2-3
cdr3_aa: CASTTSGRTDTQYF
cdr3_nt: TGTGCCAGCACGACTAGCGGTCGCACAGATACGCAGTATTTT

clone_size: NA
v_call: TRBV18
d_call: TRBD2
j_call: TRBJ2-7
cdr3_aa: CASSPAAGGPYEQYF
cdr3_nt: TGTGCCAGCTCACCAGCGGCGGGAGGGCCGTACGAGCAGTACTTC

clone_size: NA
v_call: TRBV29-1
d_call: TRBD2
j_call: TRBJ2-5
cdr3_aa: CSATRTSGIETQYF
cdr3_nt: TGCAGCGCGACTAGGACTAGCGGGATAGAGACCCAGTACTTC

clone_size: NA
v_call: TRBV9
d_call: NA
j_call: TRBJ1-1
cdr3_aa: CASSVDGRGEAFF
cdr3_nt: TGTGCCAGCAGCGTAGATGGACGAGGTGAAGCTTTCTTT

clone_size: NA
v_call: TRBV5-1
d_call: NA
j_call: TRBJ2-3
cdr3_aa: CASSLWRGTDTQYF
cdr3_nt: TGCGCCAGCAGCTTGTGGCGGGGAACAGATACGCAGTATTTT

clone_size: NA
v_call: TRBV5-6
d_call: NA
j_call: TRBJ1-5
cdr3_aa: CASSLARQQPQHF
cdr3_nt: TGTGCCAGCAGCTTGGCCCGGCAGCAGCCCCAGCATTTT

clone_size: NA
v_call: TRBV28
d_call: TRBD1
j_call: TRBJ1-3
cdr3_aa: CASSSLGTGGFGNTIYF
cdr3_nt: TGTGCCAGCAGTTCCCTAGGGACAGGGGGCTTTGGAAACACCATATATTTT

clone_size: NA
v_call: TRBV28
d_call: NA
j_call: TRBJ1-2
cdr3_aa: CASSLPGRERGYTF
cdr3_nt: TGTGCCAGCAGTTTACCCGGCAGGGAACGTGGCTACACCTTC

clone_size: NA
v_call: TRBV7-2
d_call: NA
j_call: TRBJ2-6
cdr3_aa: CASSPSSGANVLTF
cdr3_nt: TGTGCCAGCAGCCCCAGCTCTGGGGCCAACGTCCTGACTTTC

clone_size: NA
v_call: TRBV5-4
d_call: NA
j_call: TRBJ2-2
cdr3_aa: CASRLGGGNTGELFF
cdr3_nt: TGTGCCAGCAGGCTCGGAGGGGGTAACACCGGGGAGCTGTTTTTT

clone_size: NA
v_call: TRBV19
d_call: NA
j_call: TRBJ2-7
cdr3_aa: CASIDTSSYEQYF
cdr3_nt: TGTGCCAGTATAGACACGAGCTCCTACGAGCAGTACTTC

clone_size: NA
v_call: TRBV7-6
d_call: NA
j_call: TRBJ2-7
cdr3_aa: CASSPDLAYEQYF
cdr3_nt: TGTGCCAGCAGCCCGGACCTCGCCTACGAGCAGTACTTC

clone_size: NA
v_call: TRBV5-6
d_call: NA
j_call: TRBJ2-2
cdr3_aa: CASSLDTGELFF
cdr3_nt: TGTGCCAGCAGCTTGGACACCGGGGAGCTGTTTTTT

clone_size: NA
v_call: TRBV21-1
d_call: NA
j_call: TRBJ1-5
cdr3_aa: CASSKAQGSSNQPQHF
cdr3_nt: TGTGCCAGCAGCAAAGCGCAGGGCAGTAGCAATCAGCCCCAGCATTTT

clone_size: NA
v_call: TRBV7-6
d_call: TRBD2
j_call: TRBJ2-5
cdr3_aa: CASSLVPFAGGETQYF
cdr3_nt: TGTGCCAGCAGCTTAGTCCCGTTTGCGGGGGGAGAGACCCAGTACTTC

clone_size: NA
v_call: TRBV4-3
d_call: NA
j_call: TRBJ2-2
cdr3_aa: CASSQDPSGATGELFF
cdr3_nt: TGCGCCAGCAGCCAAGATCCGTCAGGAGCCACCGGGGAGCTGTTTTTT

clone_size: NA
v_call: TRBV5-1
d_call: TRBD2
j_call: TRBJ2-1
cdr3_aa: CASSLSSGLANEQFF
cdr3_nt: TGCGCCAGCAGCTTGTCTAGCGGGTTAGCCAATGAGCAGTTCTTC

clone_size: NA
v_call: TRBV5-1
d_call: NA
j_call: TRBJ2-3
cdr3_aa: CASSLQDTDTQYF
cdr3_nt: TGCGCCAGCAGCTTACAAGACACAGATACGCAGTATTTT

clone_size: once
v_call: TRBV19
d_call: NA
j_call: TRBJ2-7
cdr3_aa: CASSPGDGYEQYF
cdr3_nt: TGTGCCAGTTCCCCGGGGGACGGGTACGAGCAGTACTTC